The 13 T cell receptor beta chains presented below share a single source sample, sequenced in a study. The TRBV12-4/TRBJ1-2 clonotypes were amplified using barcode primers with ligated adaptors. TCRdb recomputed calls from the multiplex PCR reads with MiXCR, one row per CDR3 protein. Among more than 2,500 distinct CDR3 sequences listed, about 5% were seen once. The specimen sequenced was naive CD4+ T cells sorted from blood. Subset described: naive CD4+ T cells, CD4+CD45RA+CD25-. These receptors were taken from a female donor with breast cancer.

By frequency in the sample, this clonotype is medium-sized (0.01 to 0.1%). V and J are TRBV12-3 or TRBV12-4 and TRBJ1-2, with 7 bases that match TRBD1. V was clipped by 5 bases and J by 3 bases; unmatched bases: 0. This CDR3 has 12 amino acids. The CDR3 region is CASSDRDYGYTF. The CDR3 nucleotides read TGTGCCAGCAGTGACAGGGACTATGGCTACACCTTC.

This clonotype is termed medium-sized. The chain joins TRBV12-3 or TRBV12-4 to TRBJ1-2; no firm D call. The CDR3 length is 13 residues. Trimming pared 3 bases from V and 1 base from J, leaving 6 bases between. The CDR3 region is CASSFRDNYGYTF. As DNA, the CDR3 is TGTGCCAGCAGTTTTAGGGATAACTATGGCTACACCTTC.

In its sample, this clonotype ranks as medium-sized. V is TRBV12-3 or TRBV12-4 and J is TRBJ1-2; D gene unclear. This CDR3 is built from 13 residues. V lost 6 bases and J lost 6, with 14 bases in between. DNA for the CDR3: TGTGCCAGCAGCCCTGACACCTATAATGGCTACACCTTC. Its protein product is CASSPDTYNGYTF.

The chain links TRBV12-3 or TRBV12-4 to TRBJ1-2, with a weak D call TRBD1 (6 bases). The CDR3 is 13 amino acids. Trimming left V 5 bases short and J 5 bases short, with 12 bases between. Here the CDR3 DNA reads TGTGCCAGCAGTCCCCGGGACAAGTATGGCTACACCTTC. Residues: CASSPRDKYGYTF.

This clonotype is deemed medium-sized. The V and J genes are TRBV12-3 or TRBV12-4 and TRBJ1-2; D unresolved. Trimming stripped 6 bases from V and 4 bases from J, with 18 bases between. The CDR3 is made up of 15 amino acids. CDR3 in amino acids: CASSPWEGETYGYTF. CDR3 DNA sequence: TGTGCCAGCAGCCCCTGGGAAGGCGAGACCTATGGCTACACCTTC.

Within the sample, this clonotype is medium-sized (0.01 to 0.1%). The chain links TRBV12-3 or TRBV12-4 to TRBJ1-2; D gene ambiguous. The CDR3 runs to 13 residues. The ends were cut back, 6 bases at V and 2 bases at J, with 10 bases in the middle. The CDR3: CASSYQDNYGYTF. The CDR3 DNA is TGTGCCAGCAGCTATCAGGACAACTATGGCTACACCTTC.

By share, this clonotype ranks as medium-sized. The chain carries TRBV12-3 or TRBV12-4 and TRBJ1-2; 8 bases agree with TRBD1. The J segment lost 2 bases and the V segment lost 5 bases, leaving 10 bases of the junction unmatched. CDR3 size: 16 residues. CDR3 sequence: CASSPGTGAGNYGYTF. DNA for the CDR3: TGTGCCAGCAGTCCTGGGACAGGTGCGGGGAACTATGGCTACACCTTC.

Sample share makes this clonotype medium-sized. This rearrangement joins TRBV12-3 or TRBV12-4 to TRBJ1-2; 7 bases match TRBD1. V lost 6 bases to trimming and J lost 2 bases; unmatched junction nucleotides: 9. The CDR3 covers 15 residues. In nucleotides, the CDR3 is TGTGCCAGCAGCCAAACGGGACAGTTAAACTATGGCTACACCTTC. Amino acids: CASSQTGQLNYGYTF.

Judged by abundance, this clonotype is medium-sized (0.01 to 0.1%). The chain links TRBV12-3 or TRBV12-4 to TRBJ1-2; D possibly corresponds to TRBD1 (6 bases). The V gene lost 4 bases and the J gene lost 2 bases, with 14 bases spanning the gap. The CDR3 runs 15 residues. The CDR3 protein is CASSSKSTGNYGYTF. The CDR3 region has the DNA TGTGCCAGCAGTTCGAAGTCAACAGGGAACTATGGCTACACCTTC.

The CDR3 bases are TGTGCCAGCAGTTCAGGAGCCTCACTCACACCTAACTATGGCTACACCTTC. Its translation is CASSSGASLTPNYGYTF. The chain recombines TRBV12-3 or TRBV12-4 with TRBJ1-2; D gene ambiguous. CDR3 size: 17 residues. V was clipped by 4 bases and J by 0 bases, with 18 bases between them.

This clonotype is medium-sized. This sequence joins TRBV12-3 or TRBV12-4 and TRBJ1-2; no clear D gene. V was trimmed by 5 bases and J by 4 bases, leaving 17 bases between them. CDR3 length: 15 residues. The CDR3, as DNA: TGTGCCAGCAGTCCAAGCTACGCCCTGGTCTATGGCTACACCTTC. It translates to CASSPSYALVYGYTF.

In its sample, this clonotype ranks as medium-sized. V usage is TRBV12-3 or TRBV12-4 and J usage is TRBJ1-2; D remains ambiguous. Trimming stripped 3 bases from V and 4 bases from J, with 9 bases between. The CDR3 loop spans 13 amino acids. DNA for the CDR3: TGTGCCAGCAGTTTGCGTCGGCCCTATGGCTACACCTTC. It specifies CASSLRRPYGYTF.

Judged by abundance, this clonotype is medium-sized (0.01 to 0.1%). This chain connects TRBV12-3 or TRBV12-4 to TRBJ1-2; 9 bases are a match to TRBD1. The length of the CDR3 is 14 residues. V was clipped by 6 bases and J by 4 bases; unmatched bases: 6. This CDR3 reads CASSPGQGFYGYTF. In DNA, the CDR3 is TGTGCCAGCAGCCCTGGACAGGGGTTCTATGGCTACACCTTC.